This T cell receptor (beta chain) originates from a study of CD8+ T cells in alopecia areata (dated by TCRdb to 2016 to 2018). Broadly, across the study: Treated patients were enrolled in an open-label pilot trial of oral tofacitinib at 5 to 10 mg twice daily for moderate-to-severe alopecia areata. Patients stayed on tofacitinib for 6 to 18 months and then had 6 months of follow-up off drug so that delayed response and recurrence could be assessed. To study T cell clonal expansion in alopecia areata, the researchers applied high-throughput TCRbeta sequencing to both the C3H/HeJ mouse model and human patients. On the human side, TCRbeta sequencing was run on scalp tissue and on sorted CD4+ and CD8+ peripheral blood T cells from healthy controls and from alopecia areata patients with either patchy or totalis/universalis disease. Patients on tofacitinib were biopsied at baseline and after 4 and 24 weeks of treatment, and several of the patients also had a later scalp biopsy. Scalp clonality was compared across normal scalp (n=4), patchy alopecia areata scalp (n=8), and alopecia totalis/universalis scalp (n=8). RNA was obtained with the PAXgene miRNA kit for fixed scalp, the miRNeasy kit for PBMCs, and the RNeasy kit for mouse skin. TCRbeta CDR3 regions were amplified by immunoSEQ multiplex PCR with 35 Vbeta forward and 13 Jbeta reverse primers.

Overall study outcomes, separate from this receptor: Shared TCR sequences between patients were less evident than in mice, which may be partly attributable to HLA diversity in the patient population. Compared with normal scalp, lesional scalp had higher clonality and more expanded CD8+ clones, particularly in alopecia totalis/universalis, a pattern that suggests antigenic drive. Scalp TCR repertoire analysis is complicated because resident alphabeta T cells in normal human skin are also sequenced, whereas mouse skin is dominated by gammadelta T cells.

Library preparation employed the immunoSEQ multiplex PCR assay. RNA was extracted from all samples and reverse transcribed into cDNA, which served as template for TCR sequencing. First-strand cDNA was synthesized with SuperScript III using a 2:1 mix of oligo-dT and random hexamers. A synthetic immune receptor repertoire was used to measure amplification bias, and any remaining bias was corrected computationally. The paper's processing steps were these. Raw reads were preprocessed to remove errors, and CDR3 was defined by IMGT conventions from the conserved cysteine to phenylalanine. Clonality was computed as 1 minus the Shannon entropy, with the entropy normalized by log2 of the number of productive unique TCRs. Whether each scalp clone was CD4 or CD8 was inferred by checking scalp TCRbeta sequences against the CD4 and CD8 repertoires from sorted blood. Held by TCRdb, this immuneACCESS table contains in-frame sequences only and omits some clones. Under half of the omission traces to an unresolved V gene where checked; the cause of the rest is unknown. V and J calls and clone size are those listed in that table; D and trimming were worked out from the DNA. The sample records around 130,000 clones, approximately 58% of which are singletons. The ten largest clones add up to 4.5% of the sample.

V lost 6 bases and J lost 7 bases; the stretch between them is 13 bases long. From its cysteine to its phenylalanine, the CDR3 spans 12 amino acids. Only the CDR3 portion is preserved as DNA: 36 bases, with reading frame beginning at the first base. CDR1 and CDR2 are read off the germline V gene as MNHEY and SVGAGI. This clone was recorded once. Its antigen remains unidentified. Base qualities are not at hand, and no much larger clone is one base apart. The sample's time point label, decoded: baseline before oral tofacitinib. Lesional scalp punch biopsies and peripheral blood were obtained from alopecia areata patients. PBMCs were isolated by density centrifugation and stained for CD3, CD4 and CD8, and CD4+ and CD8+ T cells were sorted on a FACSAria.

The rearranged chain carries TRBV6-5 and TRBJ2-7, with the D gene not confidently named. The material was CD4+ T cells sorted from blood, obtained at week 0. The TCR originated in a human donor with alopecia areata. The CDR3 reads as follows: CASSLKTGEQYF. The DNA sequence reads TGTGCCAGCAGCCTAAAAACCGGGGAGCAGTACTTC.